The text below deals with one T cell receptor (beta chain). TCRdb reprocessed the RT-PCR reads with MiXCR, giving one entry per CDR3 protein. This table holds about 700,000 distinct CDR3 sequences, more than 13% found once. The germline CDR1 and CDR2 sequences are MDHEN and SYDVKM. The CDR3 runs to 11 residues. Sequencing was done on a sample of memory CD4+ T cells from blood. The chain recombines TRBV28 with TRBJ2-7; D may correspond to TRBD1 or TRBD2 (5 bases each). The sequence derives from a female donor in good health, serving as a healthy control. The CDR3 coding sequence is TGTGGGACTCTGGGGGTCTACGAGCAGTACTTC. This translates into CGTLGVYEQYF.